This T cell receptor (beta chain) is drawn from a study of patients and donors after allogeneic stem cell transplantation. TCRdb recomputed calls from the RT-PCR reads with MiXCR, one row per CDR3 protein. The sample holds 20,000 or so distinct CDR3 sequences, under 55% seen once. This clonotype was picked up one time. The CDR3 contains 14 residues. Per germline, CDR1 SGDLS and CDR2 YYNGEE. Trimming stripped 2 bases from V and 1 base from J, with 9 bases between. Sequenced input: blood, either unsorted or a sorted T cell fraction (not recorded which). The V gene is TRBV9, the J gene TRBJ1-1; possibly TRBD1 for D (6 bases). This TCR was recovered from a human donor who was either an allogeneic HSCT recipient or a stem cell or donor lymphocyte infusion donor (not recorded which). It is not recorded whose cells these are; they may come from a transplant donor. As DNA, the CDR3 is TGTGCCAGCAGCGTCGGGGGGCGGAACACTGAAGCTTTCTTT. Its protein product is CASSVGGRNTEAFF.